This TCR beta chain stems from a study of blood T cell repertoires in COVID-19. As for the study in general: Specimens from acute and convalescent COVID-19 originated in the United States, Italy and Spain. In each case, the material was cDNA or gDNA derived from T cells, B-cell-depleted T cells, or PBMCs.

Germline assignment: CDR1 SNHLY and CDR2 FYNNEI. V lost 5 bases, J lost 6 bases, and 5 bases stayed unmatched. This CDR3 has 16 residues. Per the study methods: The authors estimated nucleated cell counts from reference gene primer amplification. Only in-frame clones appear in the TCRdb table, and some are missing; sequencing was by immunoSEQ multiplex PCR. D and trimming come from the DNA, and the V and J calls and clone size come from that table. The top ten hold approximately 10% of the sample, which has 70,000 or so clones, approximately 84% seen once. The sequence was obtained from a man between 65 and 79 years old with active or convalescent COVID-19. The V gene is TRBV2, the J gene TRBJ2-2; 14 bases match TRBD2. The sample was peripheral blood. The CDR3: CASSPKTSGRAGELFF. The CDR3 DNA reads TGTGCCAGCAGTCCCAAGACTAGCGGGAGGGCCGGGGAGCTGTTTTTT.